The clone carrying this T cell receptor beta chain occurred many times. What it binds is unknown. Unique molecular identifiers were incorporated into the prepared TCRbeta library. TCRdb re-called the PCR reads with MiXCR, one entry per CDR3 protein. The data contain over 150,000 distinct CDR3 sequences, roughly 6.5% of them seen just once; the ten biggest clones take up roughly 4.8%. This specimen belongs to a study of T-cell reconstitution after alpha-beta-depleted transplantation in children. Broader study findings: About two months after transplant, alpha-beta T cells reportedly came from several hundred expanded graft clones.

With V trimmed by 5 bases and J by 4 bases, 10 bases remained unmatched. CDR3 length: 16 residues. Germline CDR1 and CDR2: LNHDA and SQIVND (reference sequence). V usage is TRBV19 and J usage is TRBJ2-2, with 7 bases lining up with TRBD1. The input for sequencing was PBMCs, taken before TCRalphabeta/CD19-depleted stem cell transplant. This TCR was recovered from a girl under two years old with combined immunodeficiency, due to receive a stem cell transplant. The CDR3 DNA reads TGTGCCAGTAGTGGAGACAGGGCCTCGTCCACCGGGGAGCTGTTTTTT. Translating gives CASSGDRASSTGELFF.